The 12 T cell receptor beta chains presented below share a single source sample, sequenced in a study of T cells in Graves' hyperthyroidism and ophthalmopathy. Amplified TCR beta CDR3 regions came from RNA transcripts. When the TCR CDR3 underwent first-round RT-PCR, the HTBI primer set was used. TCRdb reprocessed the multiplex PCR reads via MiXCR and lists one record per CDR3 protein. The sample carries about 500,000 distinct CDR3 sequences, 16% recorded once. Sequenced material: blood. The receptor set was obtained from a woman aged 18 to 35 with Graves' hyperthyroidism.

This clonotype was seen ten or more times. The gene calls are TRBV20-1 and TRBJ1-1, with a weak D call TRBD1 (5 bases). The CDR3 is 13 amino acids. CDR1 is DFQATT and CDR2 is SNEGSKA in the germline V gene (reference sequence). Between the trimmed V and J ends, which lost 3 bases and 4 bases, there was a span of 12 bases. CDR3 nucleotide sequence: TGCAGTGCTAGCGAACAGGCCGGCACTGAAGCTTTCTTT. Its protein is CSASEQAGTEAFF.

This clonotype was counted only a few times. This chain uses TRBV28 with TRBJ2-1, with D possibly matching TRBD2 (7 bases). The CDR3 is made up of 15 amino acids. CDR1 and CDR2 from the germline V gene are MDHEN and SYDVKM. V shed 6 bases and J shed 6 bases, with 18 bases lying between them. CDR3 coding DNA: TGTGCCAGCAGGACAGGACTAGTTTTATCCAATGAGCAGTTCTTC. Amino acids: CASRTGLVLSNEQFF.

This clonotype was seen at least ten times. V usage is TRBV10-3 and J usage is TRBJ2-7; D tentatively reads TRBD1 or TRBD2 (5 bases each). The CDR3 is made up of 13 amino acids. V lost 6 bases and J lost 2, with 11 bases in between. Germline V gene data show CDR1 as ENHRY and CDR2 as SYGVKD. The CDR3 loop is CAIRGDGTYEQYF. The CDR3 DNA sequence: TGTGCCATCAGAGGGGACGGAACCTACGAGCAGTACTTC.

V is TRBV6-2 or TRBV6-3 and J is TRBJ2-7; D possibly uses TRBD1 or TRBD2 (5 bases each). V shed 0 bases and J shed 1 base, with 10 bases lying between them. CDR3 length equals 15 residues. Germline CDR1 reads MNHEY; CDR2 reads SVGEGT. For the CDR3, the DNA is TGTGCCAGCAGTTACTCCCAGGGAGTATCCTACGAGCAGTACTTC. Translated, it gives CASSYSQGVSYEQYF.

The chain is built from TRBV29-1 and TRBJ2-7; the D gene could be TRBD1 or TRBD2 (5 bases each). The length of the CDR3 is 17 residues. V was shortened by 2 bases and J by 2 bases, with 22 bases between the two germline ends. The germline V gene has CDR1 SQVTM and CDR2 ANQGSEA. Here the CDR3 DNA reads TGCAGCGTTGAATCTGGTGGGACCACCGGTACAGCCTACGAGCAGTACTTC. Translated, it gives CSVESGGTTGTAYEQYF.

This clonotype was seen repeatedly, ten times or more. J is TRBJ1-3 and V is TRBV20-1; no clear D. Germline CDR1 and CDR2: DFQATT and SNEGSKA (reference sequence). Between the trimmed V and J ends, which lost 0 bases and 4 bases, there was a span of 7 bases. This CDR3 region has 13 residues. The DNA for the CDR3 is TGCAGTGCTAGAGATCCCCAAGGAAACACCATATATTTT. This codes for CSARDPQGNTIYF.

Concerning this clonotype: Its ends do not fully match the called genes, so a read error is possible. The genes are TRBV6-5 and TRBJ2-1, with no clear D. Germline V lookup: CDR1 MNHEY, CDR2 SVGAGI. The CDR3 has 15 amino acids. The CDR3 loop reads CASSYGTSSCNEQFF. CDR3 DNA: TGTGCCAGCAGTTACGGAACGAGCTCCTGCAATGAGCAGTTCTTC.

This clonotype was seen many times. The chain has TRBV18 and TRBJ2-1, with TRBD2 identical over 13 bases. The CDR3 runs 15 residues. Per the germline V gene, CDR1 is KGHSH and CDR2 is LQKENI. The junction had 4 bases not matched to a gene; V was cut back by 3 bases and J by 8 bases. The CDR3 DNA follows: TGTGCCAGCTCACCTCGGACTAGCGGGAGCCATGAGCAGTTCTTC. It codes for CASSPRTSGSHEQFF. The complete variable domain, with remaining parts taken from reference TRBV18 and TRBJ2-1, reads NAGVMQNPRHLVRRRGQEARLRCSPMKGHSHVYWYRQLPEEGLKFMVYLQKENIIDESGMPKERFSAEFPKEGPSILRIQQVVRGDSAAYFCASSPRTSGSHEQFFGPGTRLTVL.

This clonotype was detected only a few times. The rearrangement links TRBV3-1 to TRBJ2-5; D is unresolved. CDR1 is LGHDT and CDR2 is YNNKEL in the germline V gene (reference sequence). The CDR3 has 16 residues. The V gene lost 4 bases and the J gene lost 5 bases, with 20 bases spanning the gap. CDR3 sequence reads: CASSPVGIRVAETQYF. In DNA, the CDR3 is TGTGCCAGCAGCCCTGTTGGGATCCGGGTCGCCGAGACCCAGTACTTC.

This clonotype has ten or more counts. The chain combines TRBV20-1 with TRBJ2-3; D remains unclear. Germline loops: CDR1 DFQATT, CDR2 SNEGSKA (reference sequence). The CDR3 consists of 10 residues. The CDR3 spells CSPDADTQYF. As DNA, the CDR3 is TGCAGCCCGGATGCAGATACGCAGTATTTT.

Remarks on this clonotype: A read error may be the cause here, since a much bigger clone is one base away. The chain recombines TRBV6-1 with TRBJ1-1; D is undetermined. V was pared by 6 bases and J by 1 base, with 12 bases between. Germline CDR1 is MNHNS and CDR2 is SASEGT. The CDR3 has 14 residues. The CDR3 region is CASRREGPNTEAFF. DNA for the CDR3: TGTGCCAGCAGGAGGGAGGGCCCGAACACTGAAGCTTTCTTT.

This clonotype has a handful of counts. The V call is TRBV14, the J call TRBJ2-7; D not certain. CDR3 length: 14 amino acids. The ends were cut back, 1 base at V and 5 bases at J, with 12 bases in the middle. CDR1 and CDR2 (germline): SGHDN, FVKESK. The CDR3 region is CASSQGSLVDEQYF. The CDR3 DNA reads TGTGCCAGCAGCCAAGGGAGTCTGGTGGACGAGCAGTACTTC.